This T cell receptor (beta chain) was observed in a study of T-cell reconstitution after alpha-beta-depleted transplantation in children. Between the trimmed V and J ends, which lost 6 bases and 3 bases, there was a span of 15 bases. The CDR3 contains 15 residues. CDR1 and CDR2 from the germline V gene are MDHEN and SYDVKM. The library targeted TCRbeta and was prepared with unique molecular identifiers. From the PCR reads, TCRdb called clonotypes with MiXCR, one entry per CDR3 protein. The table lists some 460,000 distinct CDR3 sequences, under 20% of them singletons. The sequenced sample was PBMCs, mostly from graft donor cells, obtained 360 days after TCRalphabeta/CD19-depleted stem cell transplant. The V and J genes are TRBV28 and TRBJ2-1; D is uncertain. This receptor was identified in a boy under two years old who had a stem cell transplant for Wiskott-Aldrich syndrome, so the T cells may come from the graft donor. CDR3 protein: CASSKDSVGYNEQFF. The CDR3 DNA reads TGTGCCAGCAGCAAAGACTCGGTGGGCTACAATGAGCAGTTCTTC.